This T cell receptor beta chain comes out of a study of blood T cell repertoires in COVID-19. At the level of the study: Some COVID-19 samples were acute and others convalescent; all came from the United States, Italy and Spain. PBMCs, B-cell-depleted T cells, or T cells provided the cDNA or gDNA that made up the material.

Germline trimming cut 1 base from V and 5 bases from J; bases unmatched to any gene: 6. Per the germline V gene, CDR1 is SGHVS and CDR2 is FNYEAQ. The CDR3 contains 15 residues. Methods used by the authors: Counts of nucleated cells, estimated from reference gene primer amplification, were obtained. The protocol was immunoSEQ multiplex PCR, while the TCRdb copy is restricted to in-frame clones and leaves out a portion. The DNA was the basis for D and trimming; V, J and clone size are from that table. The repertoire holds about 270,000 clones, approximately 90% seen once, with 2.3% in the top ten. Participants had their cohort set by participant-reported clinical history.

The sequenced sample consisted of PBMCs or T cells enriched from blood (not recorded which). The receptor comes from a woman aged 40 to 55 with acute COVID-19. J is TRBJ2-7 and V is TRBV7-6; 9 bases fit TRBD2. CDR3 sequence reads: CASSLVRGRADEQYF. CDR3 nucleotide sequence: TGTGCCAGCAGCTTAGTTCGCGGGAGGGCCGACGAGCAGTACTTC. Using reference TRBV7-6 and TRBJ2-7 for the parts outside the CDR3, the full variable domain is GAGVSQSPRYKVTKRGQDVALRCDPISGHVSLYWYRQALGQGPEFLTYFNYEAQQDKSGLPNDRFSAERPEGSISTLTIQRTEQRDSAMYRCASSLVRGRADEQYFGPGTRLTVT.